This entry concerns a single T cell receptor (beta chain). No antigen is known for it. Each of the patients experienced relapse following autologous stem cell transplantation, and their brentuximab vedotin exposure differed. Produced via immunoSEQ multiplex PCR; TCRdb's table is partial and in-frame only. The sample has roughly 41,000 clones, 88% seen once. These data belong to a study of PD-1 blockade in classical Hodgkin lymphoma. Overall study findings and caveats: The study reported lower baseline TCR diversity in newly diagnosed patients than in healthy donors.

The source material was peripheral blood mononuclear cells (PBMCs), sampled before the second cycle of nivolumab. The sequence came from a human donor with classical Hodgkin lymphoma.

The CDR3 coding sequence is TGTGCCACCAGCAGAGATTTTAGCGACGGAGAGACCCAGTACTTC. This codes for CATSRDFSDGETQYF. This chain links TRBV15 with TRBJ2-5, with a tentative D call TRBD2 (5 bases). With 0 bases removed from V and 4 bases from J, the gap between germline ends came to 12 bases. Germline CDR1 and CDR2: LNHNV and YYDKDF (reference sequence). The CDR3 is 15 residues long.